This TCR beta chain was identified during a study of blood T cells in healthy people across ages (dated by TCRdb to about 2015). Notes on the research overall: In model experiments, roughly one uniquely barcoded TCR beta cDNA molecule per two T cells was captured by template switching. The study measured age-related changes in TCR beta repertoire diversity using deep sequencing normalized with unique cDNA molecular identifiers. To avoid experimental bias, donors of different ages were spread randomly across the sequencing lanes. Two additional independent replicas of 1 million unique cDNA reads from the same blood draw were analyzed for two donors (one aged 18 to 29 and one aged 80 or older). The donors were divided into four age groups: young (average around 15 years), middle-aged (roughly 42), aged (around 59) and long-lived (roughly 82).

What the study reported, not specific to this receptor: As age increased, observed TCR beta diversity per million T cells dropped in a roughly linear way, and a significant reduction was already evident by age around 41. There was a strong correlation between observed TCR beta diversity and the percentage of naive T cells measured by flow cytometry. Donor CMV infection status was unknown, potentially confounding age-related changes in expanded clonotypes. Compared with the aged group, more naive CD4+ T cells, fewer expanded clones and increased TCR diversity were shown by the long-lived group, suggesting age selection. Conclusive comparison of naive and antigen-experienced compartments was prevented by the profiling of bulk unsorted PBMCs. Estimates of total diversity based on one million sequenced T cells were considered lower bounds and underestimates.

The library was prepared using 5' RACE. Sequencing instrument: Illumina HiSeq 2500. A second 7 to 11 cycle PCR used a sample-barcoded 5' primer and a J-beta primer mix. A unique molecular identifier was introduced onto each TCR beta cDNA molecule by a template-switch 5' adaptor carrying 12 random nucleotides. Each sample yielded at least 3 million CDR3-containing paired-end reads. First-strand cDNA synthesis was performed from all RNA using the Mint cDNA synthesis kit, with priming by a TRBC-specific oligonucleotide. Following uracil-DNA glycosylase treatment, all cDNA underwent a first 18-cycle PCR with the universal primers M1SS and BC2_uni_R. Turning to the authors' computational methods: For normalization, 1 million high-quality reads were randomly selected from each sample, with every read carrying a distinct molecular identifier. Instead of being binned into consensus sequences, reads that shared molecular identifiers were thrown out. MiTCR, with a Q25 quality threshold and the strictest error-elimination algorithm, was used for CDR3 identification, clonotype clustering and error correction. Lower-bound total TCR beta diversity was estimated with a nonparametric unseen species model using Euler transformation. TCRdb reprocessing: public reads trimmed at Q25 with fastp, clones called with MiXCR, in-frame beta chains kept. A single entry per CDR3 protein holds the most common genes and DNA from its merged rows. The V and J calls and clone size come from TCRdb's table, not from the authors' own analysis. The sample table contains just over 800,000 distinct CDR3 sequences; only one count was recorded for around two thirds of them. The top ten hold roughly a quarter of the sample.

The donors were 40 or so Caucasian individuals from Russia, aged roughly 6 to 90 years, who were systemically healthy. Each donor gave about 9.8 milliliters of peripheral blood, drawn into EDTA-treated Vacutainer tubes. Ficoll-Paque density-gradient centrifugation was used to isolate PBMCs, with at least 6.5 million obtained per sample. Total RNA, at least 6 micrograms per sample, was extracted from PBMCs with Trizol reagent. For every donor, flow cytometry on a PBMC aliquot measured the percentage of naive CD45RAhigh/CD27high T cells. The CDR3 measures 15 amino acids from cysteine to phenylalanine. Only the CDR3 part of the read is kept: 45 bases, read in frame from the first base. Via the germline V gene (reference sequence), CDR1 is DFQATT and CDR2 SNEGSKA. After removal of 6 bases from V and 0 bases from J, the junction retains 8 bases not matched to a gene. This clonotype was detected once. Its specific antigen is unknown. No much larger clonotype is one base removed from it; base qualities were not supplied.

The sequence came from a young man in good health. Sequencing was done on a sample of blood. This chain is built from TRBV20-1 and TRBJ2-3; TRBD2 fits 8 bases in the junction. The DNA sequence reads TGCAGTGCGCGGACTAGCAAGGTTAGCACAGATACGCAGTATTTT. This encodes CSARTSKVSTDTQYF.